This is a list of T cell receptor beta chains from one sample in a study of blood T cell repertoires in COVID-19. TCRdb's copy holds only in-frame clones and misses some; the assay was immunoSEQ multiplex PCR. Of about 200,000 clones listed, roughly 90% were seen once; the top ten hold 2.2%. The specimen was peripheral blood. Source of these receptors: a woman aged 45-59 years with acute or convalescent COVID-19. Each CDR3 is given with its conserved first and last residue. Each record gives: D gene, V gene, J gene, CDR3 protein. The D gene is left open where the match is weak.

d_call: TRBD1
v_call: TRBV6-5
j_call: TRBJ1-6
cdr3_aa: CASSYRDRGSPLHF

d_call: NA
v_call: TRBV7-8
j_call: TRBJ2-7
cdr3_aa: CASSFGWAHYEQYF

d_call: NA
v_call: TRBV24-1
j_call: TRBJ2-3
cdr3_aa: CATSDADRRGTDTQYF

d_call: TRBD1
v_call: TRBV30
j_call: TRBJ1-6
cdr3_aa: CAGRQGSNSPLHF

d_call: NA
v_call: TRBV6-6
j_call: TRBJ2-7
cdr3_aa: CASSYLEHYEQYF

d_call: TRBD2
v_call: TRBV5-1
j_call: TRBJ2-1
cdr3_aa: CASSLALSGDGINNEQFF

d_call: NA
v_call: TRBV7-2
j_call: TRBJ1-5
cdr3_aa: CASSLQGSNQPQHF

d_call: NA
v_call: TRBV7-9
j_call: TRBJ1-1
cdr3_aa: CASSLNRDTEAFF

d_call: NA
v_call: TRBV24-1
j_call: TRBJ1-5
cdr3_aa: CATSDSSGRGISNQPQHF

d_call: TRBD2
v_call: TRBV11-2
j_call: TRBJ2-3
cdr3_aa: CASSLASSGPSTDTQYF

d_call: TRBD1
v_call: TRBV7-9
j_call: TRBJ2-2
cdr3_aa: CASSLRDRGITGELFF

d_call: NA
v_call: TRBV19
j_call: TRBJ1-2
cdr3_aa: CASSIAGGTYGYTF

d_call: NA
v_call: TRBV19
j_call: TRBJ1-1
cdr3_aa: CASSTGSLRAFF

d_call: NA
v_call: TRBV10-2
j_call: TRBJ2-3
cdr3_aa: CASRRTGSTDTQYF

d_call: NA
v_call: TRBV29-1
j_call: TRBJ2-3
cdr3_aa: CSARSGVTQYF

d_call: NA
v_call: TRBV5-1
j_call: TRBJ1-2
cdr3_aa: CASSLGTNYGYTF

d_call: NA
v_call: TRBV6-1
j_call: TRBJ2-3
cdr3_aa: CASSEPSGGPTDTQYF

d_call: NA
v_call: TRBV27
j_call: TRBJ2-7
cdr3_aa: CASRHTGYYEQYF

d_call: TRBD2
v_call: TRBV19
j_call: TRBJ2-1
cdr3_aa: CASTRLAEAYNEQFF

d_call: TRBD1
v_call: TRBV7-8
j_call: TRBJ1-2
cdr3_aa: CASRVRAGGNYGYTF

d_call: NA
v_call: TRBV4-3
j_call: TRBJ2-1
cdr3_aa: CASSPSGAGPYNEQFF

d_call: NA
v_call: TRBV15
j_call: TRBJ2-2
cdr3_aa: CATGQNTGELFF

d_call: NA
v_call: TRBV19
j_call: TRBJ1-2
cdr3_aa: CASSMQASLPNYGYTF

d_call: NA
v_call: TRBV6-5
j_call: TRBJ1-1
cdr3_aa: CASSYGATLNTEAFF

d_call: TRBD1
v_call: TRBV27
j_call: TRBJ2-3
cdr3_aa: CASRRTGGYLSTDTQYF

d_call: NA
v_call: TRBV30
j_call: TRBJ1-3
cdr3_aa: CAWSPRASSSGNTIYF

d_call: NA
v_call: TRBV6-5
j_call: TRBJ2-3
cdr3_aa: CASTSTSADTQYF

d_call: NA
v_call: TRBV7-9
j_call: TRBJ2-3
cdr3_aa: CASSEIAEDTQYF

d_call: NA
v_call: TRBV7-6
j_call: TRBJ1-2
cdr3_aa: CASSSGGGAHYGYTF

d_call: NA
v_call: TRBV7-3
j_call: TRBJ2-3
cdr3_aa: CASSFGGKTVTDTQYF

d_call: NA
v_call: TRBV5-6
j_call: TRBJ2-2
cdr3_aa: CASSSTLNLVTGELFF

d_call: NA
v_call: TRBV11-3
j_call: TRBJ2-2
cdr3_aa: CASSLVGGSNTGELFF

d_call: NA
v_call: TRBV10-3
j_call: TRBJ1-6
cdr3_aa: CAIRPGDSYNSPLHF

d_call: NA
v_call: TRBV5-1
j_call: TRBJ2-1
cdr3_aa: CASSPPLAAVVGNEQFF

d_call: TRBD2
v_call: TRBV11-2
j_call: TRBJ2-2
cdr3_aa: CASSLWTSGRYGGELFF

d_call: TRBD1
v_call: TRBV19
j_call: TRBJ1-5
cdr3_aa: CASRTGGGNQPQHF

d_call: NA
v_call: TRBV9
j_call: TRBJ2-2
cdr3_aa: CASSARGLDTGELFF

d_call: TRBD1
v_call: TRBV25-1
j_call: TRBJ1-2
cdr3_aa: CASSESGGNYGYTF

d_call: TRBD1
v_call: TRBV7-2
j_call: TRBJ2-2
cdr3_aa: CASSIDRGPGGELFF

d_call: TRBD1
v_call: TRBV2
j_call: TRBJ1-2
cdr3_aa: CASRVGQLYYGYTF

d_call: NA
v_call: TRBV14
j_call: TRBJ1-2
cdr3_aa: CASSQDRSYGYTF

d_call: NA
v_call: TRBV1
j_call: TRBJ2-7
cdr3_aa: CTSSHSSGGSPHEQYF

d_call: NA
v_call: TRBV6-6
j_call: TRBJ2-7
cdr3_aa: CASSYHKGNGAYEQYF

d_call: NA
v_call: TRBV19
j_call: TRBJ2-5
cdr3_aa: CASSINYVGTQYF

d_call: NA
v_call: TRBV7-8
j_call: TRBJ1-5
cdr3_aa: CASSLAADQPQHF

d_call: TRBD1
v_call: TRBV11-2
j_call: TRBJ2-2
cdr3_aa: CASSPQGALTGELFF

d_call: NA
v_call: TRBV7-3
j_call: TRBJ1-1
cdr3_aa: CATNNGGTEAFF

d_call: NA
v_call: TRBV18
j_call: TRBJ2-5
cdr3_aa: CASSLQQGIEAQYF

d_call: NA
v_call: TRBV7-2
j_call: TRBJ2-7
cdr3_aa: CASSSHYEQYF

d_call: TRBD2
v_call: TRBV4-3
j_call: TRBJ2-7
cdr3_aa: CASSQEEREDFVQYF

d_call: TRBD1
v_call: TRBV24-1
j_call: TRBJ2-5
cdr3_aa: CATGTDIETQYF

d_call: TRBD1
v_call: TRBV11-2
j_call: TRBJ2-2
cdr3_aa: CASSTRQGITGELFF

d_call: TRBD1
v_call: TRBV6-1
j_call: TRBJ1-6
cdr3_aa: CASSEIQGGYSPLHF

d_call: TRBD2
v_call: TRBV12-3/TRBV12-4
j_call: TRBJ2-3
cdr3_aa: CASSFGGTDTQYF

d_call: NA
v_call: TRBV10-3
j_call: TRBJ2-2
cdr3_aa: CAISELDTGELFF

d_call: TRBD2
v_call: TRBV5-6
j_call: TRBJ2-5
cdr3_aa: CASSPLAGDKETQYF

d_call: TRBD2
v_call: TRBV3-1/TRBV3-2
j_call: TRBJ2-3
cdr3_aa: CASSQTVSGGLSVTQYF

d_call: TRBD2
v_call: TRBV9
j_call: TRBJ2-2
cdr3_aa: CASALAGGPTGELFF